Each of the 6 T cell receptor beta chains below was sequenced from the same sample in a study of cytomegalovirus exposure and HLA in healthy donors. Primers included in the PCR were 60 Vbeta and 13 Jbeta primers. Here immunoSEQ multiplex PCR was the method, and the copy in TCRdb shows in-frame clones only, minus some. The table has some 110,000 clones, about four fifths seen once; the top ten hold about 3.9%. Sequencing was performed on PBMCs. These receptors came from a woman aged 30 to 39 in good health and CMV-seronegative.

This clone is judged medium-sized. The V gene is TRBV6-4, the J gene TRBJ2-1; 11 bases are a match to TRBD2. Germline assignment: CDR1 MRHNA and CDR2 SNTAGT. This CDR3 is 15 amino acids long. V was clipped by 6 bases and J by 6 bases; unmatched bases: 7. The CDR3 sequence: CASRETSGSGNEQFF. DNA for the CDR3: TGTGCCAGCAGAGAAACTAGCGGGAGTGGCAATGAGCAGTTCTTC.

CDR3 nucleotides: TGTGCCAGCCAATCTAGCGGGAGGTTTCGGACGCAGTATTTT. Translation: CASQSSGRFRTQYF. J is TRBJ2-3 and V is TRBV7-2; 11 nucleotides align to TRBD2. The length of the CDR3 is 14 residues. Germline CDR1 reads SGHTA; CDR2 reads FQGNSA. The J segment lost 9 bases and the V segment lost 8 bases, leaving 10 bases of the junction unmatched.

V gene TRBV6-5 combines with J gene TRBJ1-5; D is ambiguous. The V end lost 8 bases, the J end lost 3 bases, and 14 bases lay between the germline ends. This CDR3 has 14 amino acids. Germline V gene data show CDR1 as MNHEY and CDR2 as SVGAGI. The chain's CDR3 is CASRFVSLNQPQHF. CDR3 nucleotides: TGTGCCAGCCGCTTCGTGAGCCTCAATCAGCCCCAGCATTTT.

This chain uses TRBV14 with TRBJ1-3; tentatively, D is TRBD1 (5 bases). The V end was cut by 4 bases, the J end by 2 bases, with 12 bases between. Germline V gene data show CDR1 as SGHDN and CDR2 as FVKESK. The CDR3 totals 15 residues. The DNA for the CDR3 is TGTGCCAGCAGCCTACGTAGGGGTCCTGGAAACACCATATATTTT. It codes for CASSLRRGPGNTIYF.

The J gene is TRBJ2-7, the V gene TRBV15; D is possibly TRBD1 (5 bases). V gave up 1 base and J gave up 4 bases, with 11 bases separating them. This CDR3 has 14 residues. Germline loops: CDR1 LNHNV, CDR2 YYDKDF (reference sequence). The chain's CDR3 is CATSRAQGPYEQYF. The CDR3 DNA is TGTGCCACCAGCAGAGCCCAGGGTCCATACGAGCAGTACTTC.

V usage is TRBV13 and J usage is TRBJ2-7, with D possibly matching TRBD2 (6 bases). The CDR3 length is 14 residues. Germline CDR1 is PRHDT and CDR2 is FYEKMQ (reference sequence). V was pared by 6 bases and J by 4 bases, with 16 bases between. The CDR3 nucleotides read TGTGCCAGCAGTCCCACGGGGGATCGGTACGAGCAGTACTTC. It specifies CASSPTGDRYEQYF.